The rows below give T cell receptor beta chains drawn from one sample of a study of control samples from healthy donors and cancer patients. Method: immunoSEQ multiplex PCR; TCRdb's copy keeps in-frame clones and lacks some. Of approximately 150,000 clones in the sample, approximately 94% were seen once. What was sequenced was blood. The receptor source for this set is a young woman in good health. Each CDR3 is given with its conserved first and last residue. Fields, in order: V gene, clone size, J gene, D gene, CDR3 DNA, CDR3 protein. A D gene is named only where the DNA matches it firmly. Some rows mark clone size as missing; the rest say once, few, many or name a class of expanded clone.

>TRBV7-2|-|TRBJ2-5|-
TGTGCCAGCAGCTCCCCCGGGCAAGAGACCCAGTACTTC
CASSSPGQETQYF
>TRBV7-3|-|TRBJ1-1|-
TGTGCCAGCAGCCCTAAGGGAGGGGTGGAAGCTTTCTTT
CASSPKGGVEAFF
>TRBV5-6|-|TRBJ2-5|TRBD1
TGCGCCAGCAGCTTGGGACAGGCAGGTTCACAGTACTTC
CASSLGQAGSQYF
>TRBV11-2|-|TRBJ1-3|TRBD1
TGTGCCAGCAGCTTAACTCAGGGGGCTGGAAACACCATATATTTT
CASSLTQGAGNTIYF
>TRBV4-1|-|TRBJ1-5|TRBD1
TGCGCCAGCAGCCAAGACCGGGACAGGGGTTCTCAGCCCCAGCATTTT
CASSQDRDRGSQPQHF
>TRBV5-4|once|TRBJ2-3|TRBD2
TGTGCCAGCAGCCCCCGGGAAGCGGGGTACACAGATACGCAGTATTTT
CASSPREAGYTDTQYF
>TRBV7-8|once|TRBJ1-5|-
TGTGCCAGCAGCTTAGTAGGCAGGGGAGATCAGCCCCAGCATTTT
CASSLVGRGDQPQHF
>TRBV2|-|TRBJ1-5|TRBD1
TGTGCCAGCAGTGGACAGGGGGCAGGCAATCAGCCCCAGCATTTT
CASSGQGAGNQPQHF
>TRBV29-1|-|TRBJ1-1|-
TGCAGCGCCCTACAGGTCATGAACACTGAAGCTTTCTTT
CSALQVMNTEAFF
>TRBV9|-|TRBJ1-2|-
TGTGCCAGCAGCGGACTTTTAGGGGGCACCTTC
CASSGLLGGTF
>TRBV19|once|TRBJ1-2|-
TGTGCCAGTAGTATTAAGCGGGGGCGATCTCAGGGCTACACCTTC
CASSIKRGRSQGYTF
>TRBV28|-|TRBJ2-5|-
TGTGCCAGCAGTTCAGTGGGGGAGACCCAGTACTTC
CASSSVGETQYF
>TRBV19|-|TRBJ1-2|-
TGTGCCAGTAGGGAGGCCGGGGGGCGTAACTATGGCTACACCTTC
CASREAGGRNYGYTF
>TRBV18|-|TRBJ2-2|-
TGTGCCAGCTCACCAATAGACACCGGGGAGCTGTTTTTT
CASSPIDTGELFF
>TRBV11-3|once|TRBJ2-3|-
TGTGCCAGCAGCTTCGGGACCCGAGGGACGCAGTATTTT
CASSFGTRGTQYF
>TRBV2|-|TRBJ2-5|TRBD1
TGTGCCACCCTAGGGGCCGGGACAGGGAAAGAGACCCAGTACTTC
CATLGAGTGKETQYF
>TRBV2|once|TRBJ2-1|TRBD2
TGTGCCAGCACCGTCTTAGCGGGGGAGAACAATGAGCAGTTCTTC
CASTVLAGENNEQFF
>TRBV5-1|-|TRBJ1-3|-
TGCGCCAGCAGCCCAACCTCAGGGGCTGGAAACACCATATATTTT
CASSPTSGAGNTIYF
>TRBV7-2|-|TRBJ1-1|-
TGTGCCAGCAGCCCGAGAAGATACTTGACAGGAGGGAGCACTGAAGCTTTCTTT
CASSPRRYLTGGSTEAFF
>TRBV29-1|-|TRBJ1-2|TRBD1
TGCAGCGTAAAAGGGGACAGGAATTCAGAAGGCTACACCTTC
CSVKGDRNSEGYTF
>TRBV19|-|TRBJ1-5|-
TGTGCCAGTAGTATCGGGAGGGGGGGCAATCAGCCCCAGCATTTT
CASSIGRGGNQPQHF
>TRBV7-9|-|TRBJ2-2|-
TGTGCCAGCAGCCCGCACGGGACTCTGAACACCGGGGAGCTGTTTTTT
CASSPHGTLNTGELFF
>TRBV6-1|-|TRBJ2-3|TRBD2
TGTGCCAGCAGTGAAGCGGTTAGCGGGGCTCGCACAGATACGCAGTATTTT
CASSEAVSGARTDTQYF
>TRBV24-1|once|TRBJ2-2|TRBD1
TGTGCCACCAGTGATCCGGGACAGGGGTACACCGGGGAGCTGTTTTTT
CATSDPGQGYTGELFF
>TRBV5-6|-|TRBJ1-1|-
TGTGCCAGCAGCTCAACCAGGGGTGTGGGGAACACTGAAGCTTTCTTT
CASSSTRGVGNTEAFF
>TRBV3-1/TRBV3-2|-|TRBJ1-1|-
TGTGCCAGCAGCCCTATTATACAGGGAGAAGCTTTCTTT
CASSPIIQGEAFF
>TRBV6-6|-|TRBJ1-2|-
TGTGCCAGCAGTTACCCCCCGGCCCAGGGGATCTATGGCTACACCTTC
CASSYPPAQGIYGYTF
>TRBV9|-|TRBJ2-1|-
TGTGCCAGCAGCGTAGCTACTGTCAATGAGCAGTTCTTC
CASSVATVNEQFF
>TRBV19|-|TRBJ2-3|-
TGTGCCAGTAGGGGCCTTAGCACAGATACGCAGTATTTT
CASRGLSTDTQYF
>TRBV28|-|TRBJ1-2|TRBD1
TGTGCCAGCAGTAGGGCAGGGAGGGCAGGGGGCTGGCATGGCTACACCTTC
CASSRAGRAGGWHGYTF
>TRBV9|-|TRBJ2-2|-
TGTGCCAGCAGCGTAGGCGGAGGGACCGGGGAGCTGTTTTTT
CASSVGGGTGELFF
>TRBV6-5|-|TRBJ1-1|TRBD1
TGTGCCAGCAGTTTCAGGACAGGGGCGACGAACACTGAAGCTTTCTTT
CASSFRTGATNTEAFF
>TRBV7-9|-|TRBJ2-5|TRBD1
TGTGCCAGCAGCATAACCGGGACAGTTCAAGAGACCCAGTACTTC
CASSITGTVQETQYF
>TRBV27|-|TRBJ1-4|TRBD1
TGTGCCAGCAGCTCTTTTGGAGCGACAGGGAATATTCTTGAAAAACTGTTTTTT
CASSSFGATGNILEKLFF
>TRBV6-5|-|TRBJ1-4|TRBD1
TGTGCCAGCAGACTCACAGGGGAAAATGAAAAACTGTTTTTT
CASRLTGENEKLFF
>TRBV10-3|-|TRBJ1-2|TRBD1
TGTGCCATCAGCAATTCCGGGACAGATGGCTACACCTTC
CAISNSGTDGYTF
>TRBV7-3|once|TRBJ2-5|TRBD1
TGTGCCAGCAGCCTCGGACAGGGGCTTCAAGAGACCCAGTACTTC
CASSLGQGLQETQYF
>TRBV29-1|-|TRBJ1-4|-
TGCAGCGTTGAGGGCACGGGGGGTGAAAAACTGTTTTTT
CSVEGTGGEKLFF
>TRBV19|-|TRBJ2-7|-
TGTGCCAGTAGTATCGGGGGAGTGACCTACGAGCAGTACTTC
CASSIGGVTYEQYF
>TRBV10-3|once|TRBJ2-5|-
TGTGCCTCCAGGATAAGCAGGGAATTAGAGACCCAGTACTTC
CASRISRELETQYF
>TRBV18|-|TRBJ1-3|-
TGTGCCAGCTCACCACCGATCAGCTCTGGAAACACCATATATTTT
CASSPPISSGNTIYF
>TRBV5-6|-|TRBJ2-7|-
TGTGCCAGCAGCTTGGTCTACGAGCAGTACTTC
CASSLVYEQYF
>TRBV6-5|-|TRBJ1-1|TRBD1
TGTGCCAGCAGCCCCGACAGGGCACCCACTGAAGCTTTCTTT
CASSPDRAPTEAFF
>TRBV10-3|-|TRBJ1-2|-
TGTGCCATCAGTGAGTCAAATCAAGGGTACGGCTACACCTTC
CAISESNQGYGYTF
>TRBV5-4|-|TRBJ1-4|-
TGTGCCAGCAGCTTGGGCCCGCGGGGTGAAAAACTGTTTTTT
CASSLGPRGEKLFF
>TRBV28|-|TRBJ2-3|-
TGTGCCAGCAGAGATCGAGCATACAGGTCGTTGTTAGATACGCAGTATTTT
CASRDRAYRSLLDTQYF
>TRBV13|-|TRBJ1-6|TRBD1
TGTGCCAGCAGCTCGGGGACAGGGGATTCACCCCTCCACTTT
CASSSGTGDSPLHF
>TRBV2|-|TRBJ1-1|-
TGTGCCACCCCAGGGGTAGGCACTGAAGCTTTCTTT
CATPGVGTEAFF
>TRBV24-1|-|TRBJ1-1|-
TGTGCCACCAGTGATTTTGGGGCGCGGGATCCTGAAGCTTTCTTT
CATSDFGARDPEAFF
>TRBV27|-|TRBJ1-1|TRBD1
TGTGCCAGCAGTTTATATGGGGGACAGGGGATTTTGAACACTGAAGCTTTCTTT
CASSLYGGQGILNTEAFF
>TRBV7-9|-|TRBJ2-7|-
TGTGCCAGCAGCCAATGGACAGAAACGGACGAGCAGTACTTC
CASSQWTETDEQYF
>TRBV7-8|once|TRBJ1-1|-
TGTGCCAGCAGCTTGGGGGTCAGGTATGAAGCTTTCTTT
CASSLGVRYEAFF
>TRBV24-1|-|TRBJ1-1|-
TGTGCCACCAGTGACGACAGTGCTAAAGCTTTCTTT
CATSDDSAKAFF
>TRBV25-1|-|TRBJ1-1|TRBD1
TGTGCCAGCAGTGACGTGACAGGGACCGGAGCTTTCTTT
CASSDVTGTGAFF
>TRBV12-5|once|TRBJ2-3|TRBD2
TGTGCTAGTGGTTTGGTACGGGGAGGGGTTGGGGGCACAGATACGCAGTATTTT
CASGLVRGGVGGTDTQYF